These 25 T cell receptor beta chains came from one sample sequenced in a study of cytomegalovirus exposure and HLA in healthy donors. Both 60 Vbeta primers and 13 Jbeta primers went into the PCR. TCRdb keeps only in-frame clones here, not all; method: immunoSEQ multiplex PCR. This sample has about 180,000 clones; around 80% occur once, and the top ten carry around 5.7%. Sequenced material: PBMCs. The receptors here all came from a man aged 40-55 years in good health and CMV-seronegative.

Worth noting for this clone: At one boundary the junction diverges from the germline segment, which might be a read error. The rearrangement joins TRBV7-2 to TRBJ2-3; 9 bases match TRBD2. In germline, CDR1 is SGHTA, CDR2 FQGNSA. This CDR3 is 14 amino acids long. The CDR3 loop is CASSLAGRTDTQYF. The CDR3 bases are TGTGCCAGCAGCCTAGCGGGGCGCACAGATACGCAGTATTTT.

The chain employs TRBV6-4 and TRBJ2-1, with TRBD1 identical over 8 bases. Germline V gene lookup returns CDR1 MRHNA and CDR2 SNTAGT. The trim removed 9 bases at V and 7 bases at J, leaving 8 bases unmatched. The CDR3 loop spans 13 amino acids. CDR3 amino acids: CASLSTGGNEQFF. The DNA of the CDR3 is TGTGCCAGTCTTTCAACAGGGGGGAATGAGCAGTTCTTC.

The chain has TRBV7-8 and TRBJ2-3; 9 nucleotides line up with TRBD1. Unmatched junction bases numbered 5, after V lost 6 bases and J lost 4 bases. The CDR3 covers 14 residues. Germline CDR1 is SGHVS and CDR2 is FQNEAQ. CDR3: CASSGQGTPDTQYF. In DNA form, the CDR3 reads TGTGCCAGCAGTGGACAGGGGACTCCAGATACGCAGTATTTT.

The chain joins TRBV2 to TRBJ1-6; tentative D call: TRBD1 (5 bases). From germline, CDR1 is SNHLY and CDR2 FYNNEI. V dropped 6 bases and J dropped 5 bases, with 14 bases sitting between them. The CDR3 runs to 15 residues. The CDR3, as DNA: TGTGCCAGCAGCCGGGACTATAGGGATAATTCACCCCTCCACTTT. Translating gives CASSRDYRDNSPLHF.

The CDR3 protein is CAGQGLSYGYTF. DNA for the CDR3: TGTGCCGGACAGGGGCTTAGCTATGGCTACACCTTC. The V gene is TRBV6-6, the J gene TRBJ1-2, with 9 bases identical to TRBD1. The CDR3 has 12 residues. The trim removed 11 bases at V and 4 bases at J, leaving 5 bases unmatched. Germline V gene lookup returns CDR1 MNHNY and CDR2 SVGAGI (reference sequence).

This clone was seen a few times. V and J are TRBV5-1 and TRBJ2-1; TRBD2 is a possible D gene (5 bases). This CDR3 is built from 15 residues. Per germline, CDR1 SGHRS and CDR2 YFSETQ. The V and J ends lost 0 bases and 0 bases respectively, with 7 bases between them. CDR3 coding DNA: TGCGCCAGCAGCTTGGTAGCGAGCTCCTACAATGAGCAGTTCTTC. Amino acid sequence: CASSLVASSYNEQFF.

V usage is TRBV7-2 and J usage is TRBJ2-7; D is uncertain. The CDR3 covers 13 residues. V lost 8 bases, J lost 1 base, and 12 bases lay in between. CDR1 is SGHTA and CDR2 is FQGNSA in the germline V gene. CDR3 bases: TGTGCCAGCTCCCTTGGAGTTTCCTACGAGCAGTACTTC. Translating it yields CASSLGVSYEQYF.

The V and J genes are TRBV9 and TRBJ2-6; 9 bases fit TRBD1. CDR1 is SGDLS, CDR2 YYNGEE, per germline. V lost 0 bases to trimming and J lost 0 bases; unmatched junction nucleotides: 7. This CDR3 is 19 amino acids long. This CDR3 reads CASSVVGTGSHSGANVLTF. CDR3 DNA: TGTGCCAGCAGCGTAGTGGGGACAGGGTCCCACTCTGGGGCCAACGTCCTGACTTTC.

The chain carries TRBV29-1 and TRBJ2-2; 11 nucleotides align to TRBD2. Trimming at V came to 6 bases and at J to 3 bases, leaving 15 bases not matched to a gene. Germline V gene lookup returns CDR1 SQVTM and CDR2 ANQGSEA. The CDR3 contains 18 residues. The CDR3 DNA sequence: TGCAGCGTCCTCATGGGGGCTAGCGGGAGGAGGGACACCGGGGAGCTGTTTTTT. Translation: CSVLMGASGRRDTGELFF.

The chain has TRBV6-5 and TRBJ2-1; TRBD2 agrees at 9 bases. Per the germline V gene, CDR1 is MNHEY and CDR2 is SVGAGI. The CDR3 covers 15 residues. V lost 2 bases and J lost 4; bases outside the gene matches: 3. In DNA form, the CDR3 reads TGTGCCAGCAGTTACGGACTAGCGAGGTACAATGAGCAGTTCTTC. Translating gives CASSYGLARYNEQFF.

The CDR3 DNA is TGCGCCAGCAGCCAAGAACTCGTTTTTGGGGCGTCTGGGCAGCCCCAGCATTTT. Translation: CASSQELVFGASGQPQHF. This chain joins TRBV4-1 and TRBJ1-5; TRBD1 is a possible D gene (5 bases). The germline V gene has CDR1 MGHRA and CDR2 YSYEKL. The CDR3 spans 18 residues. Trimming pared 0 bases from V and 7 bases from J, leaving 22 bases between.

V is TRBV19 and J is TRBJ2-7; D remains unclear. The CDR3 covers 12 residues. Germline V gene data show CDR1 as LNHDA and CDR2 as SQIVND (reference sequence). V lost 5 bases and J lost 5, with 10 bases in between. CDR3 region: CASSPSSHEQYF. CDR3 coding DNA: TGTGCCAGTAGTCCTAGTAGTCACGAGCAGTACTTC.

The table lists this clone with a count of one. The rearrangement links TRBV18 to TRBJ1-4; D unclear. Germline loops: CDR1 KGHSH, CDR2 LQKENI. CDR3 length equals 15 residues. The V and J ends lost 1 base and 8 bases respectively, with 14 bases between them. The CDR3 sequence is CASSPRDNPGEKLFF. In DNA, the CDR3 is TGTGCCAGCTCACCACGCGACAACCCGGGAGAAAAACTGTTTTTT.

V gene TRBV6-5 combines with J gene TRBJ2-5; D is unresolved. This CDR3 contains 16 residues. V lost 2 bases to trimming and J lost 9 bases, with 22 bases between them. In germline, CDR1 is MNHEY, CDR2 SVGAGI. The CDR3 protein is CASSYRGAATPDSQYF. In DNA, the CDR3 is TGTGCCAGCAGTTACCGAGGAGCAGCCACCCCCGACTCCCAGTACTTC.

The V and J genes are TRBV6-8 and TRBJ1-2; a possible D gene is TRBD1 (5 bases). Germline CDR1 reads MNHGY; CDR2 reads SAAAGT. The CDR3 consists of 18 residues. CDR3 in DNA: TGTCCTGCCAGCAGGTATAAGGGGTTGGACGAGCGGGACTATGGCTACACCTTC. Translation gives CPASRYKGLDERDYGYTF.

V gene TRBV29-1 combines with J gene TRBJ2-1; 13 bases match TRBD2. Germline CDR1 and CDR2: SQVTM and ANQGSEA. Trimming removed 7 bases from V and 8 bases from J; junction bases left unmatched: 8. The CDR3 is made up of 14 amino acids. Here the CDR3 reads CSDWTSGRSDEQFF. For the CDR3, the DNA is TGCAGCGATTGGACTAGCGGGAGATCCGATGAGCAGTTCTTC.

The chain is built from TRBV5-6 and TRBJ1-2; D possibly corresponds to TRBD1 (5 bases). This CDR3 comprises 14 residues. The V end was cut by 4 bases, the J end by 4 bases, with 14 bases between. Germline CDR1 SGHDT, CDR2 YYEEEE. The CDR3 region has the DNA TGTGCCAGCAGCCCGCGGCAGGGAGGCTATGGCTACACCTTC. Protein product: CASSPRQGGYGYTF.

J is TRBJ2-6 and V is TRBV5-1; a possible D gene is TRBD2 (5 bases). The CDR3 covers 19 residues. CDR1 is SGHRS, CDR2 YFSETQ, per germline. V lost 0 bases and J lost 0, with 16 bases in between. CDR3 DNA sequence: TGCGCCAGCAGCTTGGGTCCCACGGGAACACTCTCTGGGGCCAACGTCCTGACTTTC. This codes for CASSLGPTGTLSGANVLTF.

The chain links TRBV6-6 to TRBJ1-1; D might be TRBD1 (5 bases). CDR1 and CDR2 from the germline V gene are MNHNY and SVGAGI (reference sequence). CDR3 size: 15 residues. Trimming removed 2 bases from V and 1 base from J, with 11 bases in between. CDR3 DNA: TGTGCCAGCAGTTACGGGGCAGGCCCGAACACTGAAGCTTTCTTT. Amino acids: CASSYGAGPNTEAFF.

The CDR3 region is CASSQAGQGNGELFF. DNA for the CDR3: TGCGCCAGCAGCCAGGCGGGACAGGGAAATGGGGAGCTGTTTTTT. V and J are TRBV4-3 and TRBJ2-2, with 9 bases fitting TRBD1. The germline V gene encodes CDR1 LGHNA and CDR2 YSLEER. The CDR3 extends over 15 amino acids. Unmatched junction bases numbered 7, after V lost 3 bases and J lost 8 bases.

The CDR3 DNA reads as TGTGCCAGCAGCTTAGCGGACAGTGATACGCAGTATTTT. Translated: CASSLADSDTQYF. The chain links TRBV13 to TRBJ2-3; D is perhaps TRBD1 (6 bases). This CDR3 spans 13 amino acids. The germline V gene encodes CDR1 PRHDT and CDR2 FYEKMQ (reference sequence). Trimming pared 1 base from V and 6 bases from J, leaving 8 bases between.

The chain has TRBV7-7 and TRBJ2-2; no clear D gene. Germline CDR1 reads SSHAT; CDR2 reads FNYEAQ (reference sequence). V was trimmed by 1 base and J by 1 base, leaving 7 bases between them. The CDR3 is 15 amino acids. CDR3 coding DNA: TGTGCCAGCAGCTTAGGGAGCAGGAACACCGGGGAGCTGTTTTTT. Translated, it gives CASSLGSRNTGELFF.

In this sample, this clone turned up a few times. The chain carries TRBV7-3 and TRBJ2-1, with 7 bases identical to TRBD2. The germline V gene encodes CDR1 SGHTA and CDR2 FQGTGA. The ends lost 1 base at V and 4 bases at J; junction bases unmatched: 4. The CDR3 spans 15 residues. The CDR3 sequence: CASSLSSGSYNEQFF. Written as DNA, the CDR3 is TGTGCCAGCAGCTTAAGTAGCGGGTCTTACAATGAGCAGTTCTTC.

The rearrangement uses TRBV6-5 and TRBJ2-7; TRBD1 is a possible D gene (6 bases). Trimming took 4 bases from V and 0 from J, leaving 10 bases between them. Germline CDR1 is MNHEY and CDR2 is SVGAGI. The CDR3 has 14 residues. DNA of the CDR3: TGTGCCAGCAGTTCACAGGGATTCTCCTACGAGCAGTACTTC. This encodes CASSSQGFSYEQYF.

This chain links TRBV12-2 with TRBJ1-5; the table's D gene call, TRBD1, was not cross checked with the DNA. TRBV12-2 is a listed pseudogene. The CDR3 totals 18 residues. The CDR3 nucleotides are TGTGCAAGTCGCTTTGACAGGCGGCGATCGTTTAGCAATCAGCCCCAGCATTTT. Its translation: CASRFDRRRSFSNQPQHF.